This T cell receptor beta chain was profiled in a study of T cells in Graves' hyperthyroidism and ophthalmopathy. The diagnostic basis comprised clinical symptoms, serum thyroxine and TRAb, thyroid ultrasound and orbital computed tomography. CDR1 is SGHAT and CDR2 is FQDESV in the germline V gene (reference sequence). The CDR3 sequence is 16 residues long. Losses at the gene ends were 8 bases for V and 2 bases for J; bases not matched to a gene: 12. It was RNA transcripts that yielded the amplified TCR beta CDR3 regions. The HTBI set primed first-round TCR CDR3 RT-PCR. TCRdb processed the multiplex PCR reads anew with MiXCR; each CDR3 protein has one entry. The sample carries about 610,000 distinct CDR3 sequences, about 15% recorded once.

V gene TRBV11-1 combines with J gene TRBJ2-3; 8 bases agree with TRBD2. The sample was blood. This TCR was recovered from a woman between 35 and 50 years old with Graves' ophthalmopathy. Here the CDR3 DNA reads TGTGCCAGCGGCAATGGGGGGACTAGTATCACAGATACGCAGTATTTT. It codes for CASGNGGTSITDTQYF.